A single sample gave rise to the 31 T cell receptor beta chains below, sequenced in a study of T cell clones after liver transplantation. The table came from immunoSEQ multiplex PCR; TCRdb's copy has only in-frame clones and leaves some out. The table lists about 51,000 clones, 70% to 90% of them singletons. This specimen was CD8+ T cells from blood, taken 12 months after liver transplant. The source of these receptors is a human patient who received a liver transplant. Some of the T cells may derive from the graft donor.

The chain employs TRBV29-1 and TRBJ2-1, with D possibly matching TRBD1 (6 bases). Looked up from germline, CDR1 is SQVTM and CDR2 is ANQGSEA. This CDR3 is 15 amino acids long. Trimming pared 6 bases from V and 5 bases from J, leaving 20 bases between. CDR3 nucleotides: TGCAGCGTCCATACTATTGGGGACAAACACAATGAGCAGTTCTTC. It specifies CSVHTIGDKHNEQFF.

This chain connects TRBV7-9 to TRBJ2-7; TRBD2 matches 8 bases. From germline, CDR1 is SEHNR and CDR2 FQNEAQ (reference sequence). The CDR3 spans 16 residues. V was clipped by 5 bases and J by 1 base; unmatched bases: 10. The CDR3 loop is CASSPREGYLSYEQYF. The CDR3 DNA follows: TGTGCCAGCAGCCCCCGGGAGGGCTACCTTTCCTACGAGCAGTACTTC. Drawing the rest from reference TRBV7-9 and TRBJ2-7, the complete variable domain is DTGVSQNPRHKITKRGQNVTFRCDPISEHNRLYWYRQTLGQGPEFLTYFQNEAQLEKSRLLSDRFSAERPKGSFSTLEIQRTEQGDSAMYLCASSPREGYLSYEQYFGPGTRLTVT.

The genes are TRBV27 and TRBJ2-2, with D unresolved. The V end lost 2 bases, the J end lost 6 bases, and 10 bases lay between the germline ends. The CDR3 runs 14 residues. Germline CDR1 is MNHEY and CDR2 is SMNVEV (reference sequence). CDR3 nucleotides: TGTGCCAGCAGTTTAGCCCTACTTCCCGGGGAGCTGTTTTTT. It codes for CASSLALLPGELFF.

This clone was picked up one time. V usage is TRBV29-1 and J usage is TRBJ1-3, with a tentative D call TRBD1 (5 bases). V gave up 0 bases and J gave up 6 bases, with 6 bases separating them. The CDR3 contains 12 residues. CDR1 is SQVTM, CDR2 ANQGSEA, per germline. CDR3 amino acids: CSVEEGENTIYF. The CDR3 DNA reads as TGCAGCGTTGAAGAGGGGGAAAACACCATATATTTT. The full variable domain, completed using reference TRBV29-1 and TRBJ1-3, is SAVISQKPSRDICQRGTSLTIQCQVDSQVTMMFWYRQQPGQSLTLIATANQGSEATYESGFVIDKFPISRPNLTFSTLTVSNMSPEDSSIYLCSVEEGENTIYFGEGSWLTVV.

The V call is TRBV28, the J call TRBJ2-2; tentatively, D is TRBD1 (6 bases). Germline V lookup: CDR1 MDHEN, CDR2 SYDVKM. The CDR3 runs 13 residues. Deletions cut 5 bases from V and 6 bases from J, with 10 bases between. Here the CDR3 reads CASSPDSPGELFF. For the CDR3, the DNA is TGTGCCAGCAGTCCGGACAGTCCCGGGGAGCTGTTTTTT.

The table lists this clone with a count of one. The J gene is TRBJ2-1, the V gene TRBV5-8; the match to TRBD2 covers 13 bases. J gave up 3 bases and V 3 bases, and 3 bases lay outside the gene matches. The CDR3 is 16 amino acids. CDR1 and CDR2 from the germline V gene are SGHTS and YDEGEE. CDR3 region: CASSYGLAGDYNEQFF. For the CDR3, the DNA is TGTGCCAGCAGCTACGGACTAGCGGGGGACTACAATGAGCAGTTCTTC. Using reference TRBV5-8 and TRBJ2-1 for the parts outside the CDR3, the full variable domain is EAGVTQSPTHLIKTRGQQATLRCSPISGHTSVYWYQQALGLGLQFLLWYDEGEERNRGNFPPRFSGRQFPNYSSELNVNALELEDSALYLCASSYGLAGDYNEQFFGPGTRLTVL.

The J gene is TRBJ1-2, the V gene TRBV7-3; tentative D call: TRBD1 (6 bases). The length of the CDR3 is 14 residues. V lost 5 bases, J lost 8 bases, and 18 bases lay in between. From germline, CDR1 is SGHTA and CDR2 FQGTGA. The CDR3 sequence: CASSPADSPRGYTF. The CDR3, as DNA: TGTGCCAGCAGCCCCGCGGACAGCCCCAGGGGCTACACCTTC.

This chain links TRBV27 with TRBJ1-3; D not resolved. With 4 bases removed from V and 1 base from J, the gap between germline ends came to 8 bases. The germline gives CDR1 MNHEY, CDR2 SMNVEV (reference sequence). The CDR3 has 14 amino acids. In DNA form, the CDR3 reads TGTGCCAGCAGTTCGACACGATCTGGAAACACCATATATTTT. As protein: CASSSTRSGNTIYF.

The chain employs TRBV5-8 and TRBJ1-4; perhaps TRBD1 as D (6 bases). V lost 4 bases and J lost 6, with 16 bases in between. CDR3 length: 15 amino acids. The germline gives CDR1 SGHTS, CDR2 YDEGEE. The CDR3 nucleotides read TGTGCCAGCAGCACAGGACCTCACAGGGATGAAAAACTGTTTTTT. Translated: CASSTGPHRDEKLFF.

With respect to this clone: The junction differs from germline at one of its ends, possibly a read error. The V call is TRBV19, the J call TRBJ2-4; 14 bases are shared with TRBD2. The germline V gene has CDR1 LNHDA and CDR2 SQIVND (reference sequence). CDR3 length: 14 amino acids. CDR3 nucleotides: TGTGCCAGTAGTATAGGGGGACTAGCGGGAGTGTGGGACTTC. Protein sequence: CASSIGGLAGVWDF.

The chain has TRBV19 and TRBJ2-1; tentative D call: TRBD1 (6 bases). Trimming shortened V by 7 bases and J by 7 bases, and 23 bases separated the two germline ends. The CDR3 totals 16 residues. Germline values: CDR1 LNHDA, CDR2 SQIVND (reference sequence). The CDR3 DNA follows: TGTGCCAGTAACCTGGGGGTAGGGGGTCTAGGTAATGAGCAGTTCTTC. Translation gives CASNLGVGGLGNEQFF.

The gene calls are TRBV14 and TRBJ1-2; D is unresolved. With 4 bases removed from V and 4 bases from J, the gap between germline ends came to 10 bases. CDR3 size: 13 residues. Per the germline V gene, CDR1 is SGHDN and CDR2 is FVKESK. CDR3 bases: TGTGCCAGCAGCCTGGAGGGCCGCTATGGCTACACCTTC. Residues: CASSLEGRYGYTF.

The chain carries TRBV6-5 and TRBJ1-4; D perhaps matches TRBD1 (5 bases). The CDR3 is 15 amino acids. In germline, CDR1 is MNHEY, CDR2 SVGAGI. Trimming removed 2 bases at V and 5 bases at J, with 12 bases between. The chain's CDR3 is CASSYGAGSNEKLFF. CDR3 nucleotides: TGTGCCAGCAGTTACGGGGCCGGATCCAATGAAAAACTGTTTTTT.

This clone was observed a few times. The chain employs TRBV2 and TRBJ1-1; no clear D gene. This CDR3 has 16 amino acids. V lost 1 base and J 1 base, leaving 13 bases between the germline ends. Germline CDR1 is SNHLY and CDR2 is FYNNEI. CDR3 loop: CASSEGVTWPNTEAFF. Here the CDR3 DNA reads TGTGCCAGCAGTGAAGGGGTAACCTGGCCGAACACTGAAGCTTTCTTT.

This chain connects TRBV5-1 to TRBJ2-7; no definite D call. The CDR3 is 15 residues long. Germline CDR1 and CDR2: SGHRS and YFSETQ. V was cut by 0 bases and J by 3 bases, with 13 bases left in between. The CDR3 protein is CASSLDPSAVYEQYF. The CDR3 DNA is TGCGCCAGCAGCTTGGACCCCTCTGCGGTCTACGAGCAGTACTTC.

This clone was seen a handful of times. J is TRBJ1-2 and V is TRBV27; D remains ambiguous. Deletions cut 6 bases from V and 3 bases from J, with 20 bases between. Per the germline V gene, CDR1 is MNHEY and CDR2 is SMNVEV (reference sequence). The CDR3 length is 16 residues. DNA of the CDR3: TGTGCCAGCAGCCTGGGCCCCGCGTCCGCCCACTATGGCTACACCTTC. Its translation is CASSLGPASAHYGYTF.

The table lists this clone with a count of one. The rearrangement joins TRBV10-2 to TRBJ2-3; 7 nucleotides line up with TRBD1. V trimming: 3 bases; J trimming: 2 bases; junction bases outside the gene matches: 8. The germline V gene has CDR1 WSHSY and CDR2 SAAADI. The CDR3 has 16 amino acids. CDR3 residues: CASSDVSGTVTDTQYF. The CDR3 bases are TGCGCCAGCAGTGATGTTTCAGGGACAGTCACAGATACGCAGTATTTT.

Regarding this clone: One end of the junction fails to match germline, which may point to a read error. The same CDR3 also results from other DNA sequences found in this sample. The rearrangement links TRBV4-1 to TRBJ1-5; D not certain. In germline, CDR1 is MGHRA, CDR2 YSYEKL. This CDR3 has 15 amino acids. For the CDR3, the DNA is TGTGCCAGCAGCCCTACCAAAGCTGGGAATCAGCCCCAGCATTTT. Translation: CASSPTKAGNQPQHF.

V usage is TRBV7-6 and J usage is TRBJ2-1; 10 bases map to TRBD2. The germline CDR1 and CDR2 sequences are SGHVS and FNYEAQ. With 5 bases clipped from V and 0 bases from J, the junction kept 13 bases outside the gene matches. The length of the CDR3 is 19 residues. As DNA, the CDR3 is TGTGCCAGCAGCCTTTATATAGCGGGAGGCCAGAGCTCCTACAATGAGCAGTTCTTC. It is translated as CASSLYIAGGQSSYNEQFF.

The chain joins TRBV27 to TRBJ2-2, with 10 positions matching TRBD1. This CDR3 contains 15 residues. The V segment lost 6 bases and the J segment 7 bases; nucleotides outside the gene matches: 8. CDR1 is MNHEY, CDR2 SMNVEV, per germline (reference sequence). CDR3 nucleotide sequence: TGTGCCAGCAGGCCAGGGACAGGGGATGTCGGGGAGCTGTTTTTT. Its protein is CASRPGTGDVGELFF.

The sample holds one count of this clone. This chain connects TRBV28 to TRBJ2-7; TRBD2 aligns across 9 bases. CDR3 size: 15 residues. Germline CDR1 and CDR2: MDHEN and SYDVKM. V lost 1 base and J lost 3; bases outside the gene matches: 4. The CDR3 protein is CASSLFQLAGYEQYF. DNA of the CDR3: TGTGCCAGCAGTTTATTTCAACTAGCGGGCTACGAGCAGTACTTC.

The rearrangement uses TRBV19 and TRBJ1-2; the match to TRBD1 covers 8 bases. In germline, CDR1 is LNHDA, CDR2 SQIVND (reference sequence). The CDR3 totals 17 residues. The ends lost 2 bases at V and 3 bases at J; junction bases unmatched: 11. The DNA of the CDR3 is TGTGCCAGTAGTATATCTGGACAGGGCGCCCAGTACTATGGCTACACCTTC. This sequence encodes CASSISGQGAQYYGYTF.

This chain uses TRBV19 with TRBJ2-1; 8 bases fit TRBD1. V lost 6 bases to trimming and J lost 7 bases; unmatched junction nucleotides: 8. CDR1 and CDR2 from the germline V gene are LNHDA and SQIVND (reference sequence). The CDR3 length is 14 residues. The CDR3 region is CASSPDREQNEQFF. CDR3 coding DNA: TGTGCCAGTAGCCCGGACAGGGAACAGAATGAGCAGTTCTTC.

Only one count was recorded for this clone. This chain joins TRBV11-2 and TRBJ2-7, with D hard to call. CDR3 length: 15 residues. The ends were cut back, 0 bases at V and 0 bases at J, with 9 bases in the middle. The germline CDR1 and CDR2 sequences are SGHAT and FQNNGV. The CDR3 nucleotides read TGTGCCAGCAGCTTAGAGGGCGTGCGCTCCTACGAGCAGTACTTC. Its protein product is CASSLEGVRSYEQYF. The complete variable domain, with remaining parts taken from reference TRBV11-2 and TRBJ2-7, reads EAGVAQSPRYKIIEKRQSVAFWCNPISGHATLYWYQQILGQGPKLLIQFQNNGVVDDSQLPKDRFSAERLKGVDSTLKIQPAKLEDSAVYLCASSLEGVRSYEQYFGPGTRLTVT.

This sequence joins TRBV4-1 and TRBJ2-7; a possible D gene is TRBD2 (5 bases). This CDR3 is built from 15 residues. Trimming shortened V by 0 bases and J by 6 bases, and 15 bases separated the two germline ends. Germline CDR1 reads MGHRA; CDR2 reads YSYEKL. The CDR3 here is CASSQDPGPEGEQYF. CDR3 DNA sequence: TGCGCCAGCAGCCAAGACCCCGGACCAGAGGGCGAGCAGTACTTC.

The chain is built from TRBV7-2 and TRBJ2-7; TRBD1 aligns across 9 bases. This CDR3 is 15 amino acids long. The V segment lost 3 bases and the J segment 1 base; nucleotides outside the gene matches: 4. Germline V gene data show CDR1 as SGHTA and CDR2 as FQGNSA. CDR3 region: CASSLGQGISYEQYF. The DNA of the CDR3 is TGTGCCAGCAGCTTGGGACAGGGAATTTCCTACGAGCAGTACTTC.

This clone was observed a single time. V and J are TRBV11-3 and TRBJ2-2; 13 bases fit TRBD2. Germline V lookup: CDR1 SGHNT, CDR2 YENEEA. Trimming cost V 2 bases and J 0 bases; bases outside gene matches: 3. There are 18 residues in the CDR3. CDR3 region: CASSLQGLAGANTGELFF. CDR3 coding DNA: TGTGCCAGCAGCTTACAAGGACTAGCGGGAGCGAACACCGGGGAGCTGTTTTTT.

About this clone itself: Because the CDR3's place on the DNA is in doubt, the DNA is left out and the CDR3 is given as listed by TCRdb. The V and J genes are TRBV7-6 and TRBJ2-2; no DNA check was done on the table's D call, TRBD2. Germline CDR1 is SGHVS and CDR2 is FNYEAQ. The CDR3 extends over 16 residues, inclusive of both ends. This chain's CDR3 is CASSSLEGLSPGSCFF.

The rearrangement uses TRBV5-1 and TRBJ2-7, with a possible D match to TRBD2 (5 bases). CDR1 and CDR2 from the germline V gene are SGHRS and YFSETQ. The CDR3 spans 13 residues. Trimming took off 5 bases at V and 2 bases at J, with 11 bases between the two ends. The CDR3 is CASSSSGPYEQYF. The CDR3 bases are TGCGCCAGCAGTTCAAGCGGCCCCTACGAGCAGTACTTC. The variable domain in full, with the rest retrieved from reference TRBV5-1 and TRBJ2-7, is KAGVTQTPRYLIKTRGQQVTLSCSPISGHRSVSWYQQTPGQGLQFLFEYFSETQRNKGNFPGRFSGRQFSNSRSEMNVSTLELGDSALYLCASSSSGPYEQYFGPGTRLTVT.

The J gene is TRBJ1-1, the V gene TRBV10-2, with D maybe TRBD1 (5 bases). With 2 bases removed from V and 7 bases from J, the gap between germline ends came to 14 bases. CDR1 and CDR2 (germline): WSHSY, SAAADI. This CDR3 has 14 residues. For the CDR3, the DNA is TGCGCCAGCAGTGAGCCCAGACAGTTACTTGAAGCTTTCTTT. It specifies CASSEPRQLLEAFF.

V is TRBV2 and J is TRBJ2-7; perhaps D is TRBD1 or TRBD2 (5 bases each). Trimming pared 7 bases from V and 2 bases from J, leaving 12 bases between. CDR3 length equals 13 residues. Germline CDR1 and CDR2: SNHLY and FYNNEI. This CDR3 is CASTGTSTYEQYF. Here the CDR3 DNA reads TGTGCCAGCACAGGGACCTCAACCTACGAGCAGTACTTC. The entire variable domain, with the rest obtained from reference TRBV2 and TRBJ2-7, is as follows: EPEVTQTPSHQVTQMGQEVILRCVPISNHLYFYWYRQILGQKVEFLVSFYNNEISEKSEIFDDQFSVERPDGSNFTLKIRSTKLEDSAMYFCASTGTSTYEQYFGPGTRLTVT.